This note documents a single TCR beta chain sequence. Its target is unknown. V shed 5 bases, J shed 4 bases, and the junction held 4 bases outside the gene matches. The V gene's germline CDR1 is MNHEY and CDR2 SMNVEV (reference sequence). There are 13 residues in the CDR3. The data were obtained in a study of T cell responses to AZD1222 COVID-19 vaccine. General study points: The donor group comprised mostly white British people and more females; the analysis possibly underestimated clonal diversity. When two AZD1222 doses had been given, Spike-specific TCR breadth and depth rose.

TCRdb keeps only in-frame clones here, not all; method: immunoSEQ multiplex PCR. The sample contains some 170,000 clones, about 93% of which appear only once. The rearrangement uses TRBV27 and TRBJ1-1, with TRBD1 identical over 7 bases. The clonotype comes from an adult who received the MenACWY meningococcal vaccine as a control. The specimen was peripheral blood, collected 28 days after the second dose of the MenACWY control vaccine. The CDR3 reads CASSQQGRTEAFF. The CDR3 bases are TGTGCCAGCAGTCAACAGGGGCGCACTGAAGCTTTCTTT.